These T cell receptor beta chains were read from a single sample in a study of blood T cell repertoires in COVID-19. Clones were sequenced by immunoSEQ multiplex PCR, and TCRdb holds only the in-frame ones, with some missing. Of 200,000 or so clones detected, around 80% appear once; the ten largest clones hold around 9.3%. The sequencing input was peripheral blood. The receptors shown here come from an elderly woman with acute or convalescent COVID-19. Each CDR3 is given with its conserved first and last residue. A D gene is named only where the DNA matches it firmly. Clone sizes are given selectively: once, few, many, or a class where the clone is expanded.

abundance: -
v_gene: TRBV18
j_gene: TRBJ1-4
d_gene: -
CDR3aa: CASSRPGANEKLFF
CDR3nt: TGTGCCAGCTCGCGCCCGGGGGCTAATGAAAAACTGTTTTTT

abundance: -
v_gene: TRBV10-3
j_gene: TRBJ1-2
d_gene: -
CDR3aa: CAISESGPSRGGYTF
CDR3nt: TGTGCCATCAGTGAGTCAGGCCCATCCCGCGGGGGCTACACCTTC

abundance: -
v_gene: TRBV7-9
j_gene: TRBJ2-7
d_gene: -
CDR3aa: CASSQGTVSSYEQYF
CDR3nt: TGTGCCAGCAGCCAAGGGACTGTAAGCTCCTACGAGCAGTACTTC

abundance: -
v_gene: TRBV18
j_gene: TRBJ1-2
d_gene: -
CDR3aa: CASSPGGADYGYTF
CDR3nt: TGTGCCAGCTCACCAGGGGGGGCCGACTATGGCTACACCTTC

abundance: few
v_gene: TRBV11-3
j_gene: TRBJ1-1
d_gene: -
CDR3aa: CASSLVTVGTEAFF
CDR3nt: TGTGCCAGCAGCTTAGTTACGGTCGGCACTGAAGCTTTCTTT

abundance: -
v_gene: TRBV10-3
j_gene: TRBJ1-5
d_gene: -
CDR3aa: CAISDLDITNQPQHF
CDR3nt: TGTGCCATCAGTGATTTGGACATAACTAATCAGCCCCAGCATTTT

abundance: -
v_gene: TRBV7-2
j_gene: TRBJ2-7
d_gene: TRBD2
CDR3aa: CASSSRGGASYEQYF
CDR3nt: TGTGCCAGCAGCTCCCGGGGAGGGGCTTCCTACGAGCAGTACTTC

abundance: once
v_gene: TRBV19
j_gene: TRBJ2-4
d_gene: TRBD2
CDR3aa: CASSLEGLAGALAKNIQYF
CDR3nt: TGTGCCAGTAGTCTCGAGGGACTAGCGGGGGCCTTAGCCAAAAACATTCAGTACTTC

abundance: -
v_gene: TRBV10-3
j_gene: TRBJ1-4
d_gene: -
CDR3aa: CAISEGGKVEEKLFF
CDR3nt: TGTGCCATCAGTGAGGGGGGGAAGGTTGAGGAAAAACTGTTTTTT

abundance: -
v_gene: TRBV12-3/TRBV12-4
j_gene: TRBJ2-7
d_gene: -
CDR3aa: CASGESSSYEQYF
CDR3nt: TGTGCCAGCGGAGAAAGCAGCTCCTACGAGCAGTACTTC

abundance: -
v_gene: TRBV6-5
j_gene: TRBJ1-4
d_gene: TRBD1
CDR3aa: CASSPTGGEDEKLFF
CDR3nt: TGTGCCAGCAGTCCGACAGGGGGCGAGGATGAAAAACTGTTTTTT

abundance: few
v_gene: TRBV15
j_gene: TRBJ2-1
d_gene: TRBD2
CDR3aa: CATSKLLTSGAYNEQFF
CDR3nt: TGTGCCACCAGTAAACTGCTCACTAGCGGAGCCTACAATGAGCAGTTCTTC

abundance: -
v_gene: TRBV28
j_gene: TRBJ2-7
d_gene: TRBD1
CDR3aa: CASRVMGQGTYEQYF
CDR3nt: TGTGCCAGCAGGGTCATGGGACAGGGGACCTACGAGCAGTACTTC

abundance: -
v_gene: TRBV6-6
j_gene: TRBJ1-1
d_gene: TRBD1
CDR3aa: CASSPNPDRAAFF
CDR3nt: TGTGCCAGCAGTCCAAACCCAGACAGGGCTGCTTTCTTT

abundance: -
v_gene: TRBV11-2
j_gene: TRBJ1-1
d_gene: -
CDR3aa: CASSAQRSNTEAFF
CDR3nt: TGTGCCAGCAGCGCACAGAGATCGAACACTGAAGCTTTCTTT

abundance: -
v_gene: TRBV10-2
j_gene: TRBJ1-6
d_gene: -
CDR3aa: CASKKQGDNSPLHF
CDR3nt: TGCGCCAGCAAGAAACAGGGAGATAATTCACCCCTCCACTTT

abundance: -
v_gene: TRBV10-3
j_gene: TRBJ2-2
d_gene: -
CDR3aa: CAINEGLANTGELFF
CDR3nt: TGTGCCATCAATGAGGGCCTTGCGAACACCGGGGAGCTGTTTTTT

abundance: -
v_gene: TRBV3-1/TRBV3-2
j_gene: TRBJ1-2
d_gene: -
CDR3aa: CASSNTNNYGYTF
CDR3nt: TGTGCCAGCAGCAACACGAATAACTATGGCTACACCTTC

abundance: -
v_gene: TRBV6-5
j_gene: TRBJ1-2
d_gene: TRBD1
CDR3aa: CASRRDSSSAYGYTF
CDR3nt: TGTGCCAGCAGGAGGGACAGCTCCAGCGCGTATGGCTACACCTTC

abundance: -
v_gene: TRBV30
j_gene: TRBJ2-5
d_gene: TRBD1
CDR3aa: CAWSSGTGPQETQYF
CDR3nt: TGTGCCTGGAGTTCCGGGACAGGGCCCCAAGAGACCCAGTACTTC

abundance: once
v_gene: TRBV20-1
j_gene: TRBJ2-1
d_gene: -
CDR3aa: CSASILAQKLHEQFF
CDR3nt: TGCAGTGCTAGTATACTAGCCCAAAAGCTCCATGAGCAGTTCTTC

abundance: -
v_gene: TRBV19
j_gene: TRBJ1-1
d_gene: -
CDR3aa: CASSPPVPNTEAFF
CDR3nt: TGTGCCAGTAGTCCCCCCGTCCCGAACACTGAAGCTTTCTTT

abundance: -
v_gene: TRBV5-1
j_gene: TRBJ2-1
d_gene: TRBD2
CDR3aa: CASSEILGTSHFF
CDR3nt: TGCGCCAGCAGCGAGATCCTTGGGACTAGCCACTTCTTC

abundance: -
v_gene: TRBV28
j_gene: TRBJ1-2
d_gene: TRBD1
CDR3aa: CASSGQAYYGYTF
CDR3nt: TGTGCCAGCAGTGGACAGGCCTACTATGGCTACACCTTC